Included here is one TCR beta chain sequence, with context. This entry is derived from a study of T cell changes during pregnancy in multiple sclerosis. V was pared by 5 bases and J by 9 bases, with 16 bases of the junction left unmatched. This CDR3 is built from 17 residues. The protocol was immunoSEQ multiplex PCR, while the TCRdb copy is restricted to in-frame clones and leaves out a portion. The data hold tens of thousands of clones, with around 93% observed a single time. The chain has TRBV5-3 and TRBJ1-5, with 11 bases that match TRBD1. TRBV5-3 is an ORF, with its function uncertain. Material: peripheral blood, obtained after pregnancy. The sequence came from a female donor in good health, enrolled as a control in a pregnancy study. CDR3 sequence (DNA): TGTGCCAGAAGTATAAGGGACAGGGGGGGGCGAATGGGGCCCCAGCATTTT. As protein: CARSIRDRGGRMGPQHF.